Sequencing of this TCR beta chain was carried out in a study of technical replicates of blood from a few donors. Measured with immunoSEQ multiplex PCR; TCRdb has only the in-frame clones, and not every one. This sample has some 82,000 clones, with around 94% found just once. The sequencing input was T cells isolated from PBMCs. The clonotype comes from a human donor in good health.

The CDR3 nucleotides read TGTGCCAGCCGAGAATCCGGCAATCAGCCCCAGCATTTT. Translating gives CASRESGNQPQHF. The chain uses TRBV6-1 and TRBJ1-5, with D uncertain. With 8 bases removed from V and 2 bases from J, the gap between germline ends came to 10 bases. There are 13 residues in the CDR3. Germline loops: CDR1 MNHNS, CDR2 SASEGT.